This T cell receptor beta chain stems from a study of graft-versus-host responses after intestinal transplantation. Study-level background: Tacrolimus and steroids were given for around 3 years to all recipients after anti-thymocyte globulin induction. Notes on the study in general: Recipient bone marrow held GvH clones, some seen earlier in ileum or blood.

Germline V lookup: CDR1 MNHEY, CDR2 SMNVEV (reference sequence). The CDR3 contains 19 residues. Trimming removed 3 bases from V and 5 bases from J; junction bases left unmatched: 16. This clone was recorded a few times. Here immunoSEQ multiplex PCR was the method, and the copy in TCRdb shows in-frame clones only, minus some. The repertoire holds 5,500 to 8,500 clones, with around 30% as singletons. The responders that had proliferated, CFSE-low CD3+CD4+ and CD3+CD8+ cells, were sorted after the reaction. This sequence was found in a human patient who was an organ donor for intestinal transplantation. V gene TRBV27 combines with J gene TRBJ2-5; 12 bases match TRBD1. This sample comprised alloreactive CD4+ T cells from a mixed lymphocyte reaction culture, obtained before transplantation. Subset in this sample: CFSE-low proliferating T cells sorted from roughly six-day pre-transplant mixed lymphocyte reaction (GvH or HvG direction). The CDR3 sequence: CASSLGRRDRGLRGETQYF. Here the CDR3 DNA reads TGTGCCAGCAGTTTGGGTAGGAGGGACAGGGGGCTTCGTGGGGAGACCCAGTACTTC.